This passage covers 12 T cell receptor beta chains from one sample sequenced in a study of cytomegalovirus exposure and HLA in healthy donors. The study ran its PCR with 60 Vbeta and 13 Jbeta primers. Only in-frame clones appear in the TCRdb table, and some are missing; sequencing was by immunoSEQ multiplex PCR. The table includes under 150,000 clones, roughly three quarters detected once. What was sequenced was PBMCs. These receptors originate from a woman aged 18-35 years in good health and CMV-seronegative.

This clone was observed a handful of times. The V gene is TRBV2, the J gene TRBJ2-2; D possibly corresponds to TRBD1 (6 bases). This CDR3 contains 12 residues. Germline CDR1 reads SNHLY; CDR2 reads FYNNEI. With 8 bases removed from V and 7 bases from J, the gap between germline ends came to 11 bases. In DNA, the CDR3 is TGTGCCAGCTCTCCGGACAGCGGGGAGCTGTTTTTT. Protein: CASSPDSGELFF.

This clone was recorded only once. This chain links TRBV11-3 with TRBJ2-2; 9 bases map to TRBD2. Germline trimming cut 5 bases from V and 3 bases from J; bases unmatched to any gene: 7. This CDR3 has 16 residues. Germline CDR1 SGHNT, CDR2 YENEEA. CDR3 bases: TGTGCCAGCAGCATTATAGCGGGAGAAGACACCGGGGAGCTGTTTTTT. Protein product: CASSIIAGEDTGELFF.

V is TRBV30 and J is TRBJ1-3; D unresolved. V lost 3 bases to trimming and J lost 0 bases, with 6 bases between them. From germline, CDR1 is GTSNPN and CDR2 SVGIG (reference sequence). CDR3 length: 13 residues. The CDR3 DNA follows: TGTGCCTGGAGAGCCTACTCTGGAAACACCATATATTTT. Translating it yields CAWRAYSGNTIYF.

The chain recombines TRBV1 with TRBJ1-2; the D call in the table, TRBD1, was not verified against the DNA. TRBV1 is termed a pseudogene. This CDR3 spans 16 amino acids. CDR3 bases: TGCACCTCGCGGAGGGACAGGGGGCGCCTGGCGGGGGGCTACACCTTC. This codes for CTSRRDRGRLAGGYTF.

There are a few counts of this clone. The genes are TRBV7-9 and TRBJ2-3, with 11 bases matching TRBD2. Looked up from germline, CDR1 is SEHNR and CDR2 is FQNEAQ (reference sequence). Unmatched junction bases numbered 10, after V lost 5 bases and J lost 6 bases. The CDR3 is made up of 16 amino acids. The CDR3 nucleotides are TGTGCCAGCAGCCTGGGGGCTAGCGGGAGGTGGGATACGCAGTATTTT. Translating gives CASSLGASGRWDTQYF. Based on the CDR3 plus reference TRBV7-9 and TRBJ2-3, the full variable domain is DTGVSQNPRHKITKRGQNVTFRCDPISEHNRLYWYRQTLGQGPEFLTYFQNEAQLEKSRLLSDRFSAERPKGSFSTLEIQRTEQGDSAMYLCASSLGASGRWDTQYFGPGTRLTVL.

V and J are TRBV6-1 and TRBJ1-1; no reliable D call. V shed 8 bases and J shed 1 base, with 14 bases lying between them. The CDR3 is made up of 14 amino acids. CDR1 MNHNS and CDR2 SASEGT come from the germline V gene. The CDR3 DNA sequence: TGTGCCAGCCGATCAGATACAGCGAACACTGAAGCTTTCTTT. It yields the protein CASRSDTANTEAFF.

The chain is built from TRBV5-1 and TRBJ2-1; 9 bases are shared with TRBD2. This CDR3 is built from 15 residues. V gave up 7 bases and J gave up 2 bases; unmatched junction bases: 7. CDR1 and CDR2 (germline): SGHRS, YFSETQ. CDR3 DNA: TGCGCCAGCCGGAGGGCGGGAGGGACCTACAATGAGCAGTTCTTC. Its translation is CASRRAGGTYNEQFF.

V and J are TRBV7-9 and TRBJ2-7, with no clear D. This CDR3 has 16 residues. V gave up 4 bases and J gave up 0 bases, with 16 bases separating them. From germline, CDR1 is SEHNR and CDR2 FQNEAQ (reference sequence). CDR3 loop: CASSSRLTSTSYEQYF. The DNA of the CDR3 is TGTGCCAGCAGCTCACGACTGACCTCCACCTCCTACGAGCAGTACTTC.

This chain joins TRBV27 and TRBJ1-2; 7 bases match TRBD1. The CDR3 totals 15 residues. V gave up 4 bases and J gave up 1 base; unmatched junction bases: 6. Per germline, CDR1 MNHEY and CDR2 SMNVEV (reference sequence). CDR3 sequence (DNA): TGTGCCAGCAGTTCCTCAGGGGGTATTAACTATGGCTACACCTTC. It yields the protein CASSSSGGINYGYTF.

The DNA for the CDR3 is TGTGCCAGCAGCTTAGACCTAAACACTGAAGCTTTCTTT. Translating it yields CASSLDLNTEAFF. The chain is built from TRBV11-2 and TRBJ1-1; D gene ambiguous. The CDR3 is 13 amino acids. Trimming cost V 0 bases and J 2 bases, with 4 bases left between them. From germline, CDR1 is SGHAT and CDR2 FQNNGV. The whole variable domain, filled in from reference TRBV11-2 and TRBJ1-1, reads EAGVAQSPRYKIIEKRQSVAFWCNPISGHATLYWYQQILGQGPKLLIQFQNNGVVDDSQLPKDRFSAERLKGVDSTLKIQPAKLEDSAVYLCASSLDLNTEAFFGQGTRLTVV.

The chain employs TRBV7-6 and TRBJ2-5; possible D gene TRBD2, 5 bases. The germline V gene encodes CDR1 SGHVS and CDR2 FNYEAQ. The length of the CDR3 is 12 residues. The V gene lost 5 bases and the J gene lost 4 bases, with 8 bases spanning the gap. As DNA, the CDR3 is TGTGCCAGCAGCGGGCGGGCAGAGACCCAGTACTTC. Amino acid sequence: CASSGRAETQYF. Filled out from reference TRBV7-6 and TRBJ2-5, the complete variable domain reads GAGVSQSPRYKVTKRGQDVALRCDPISGHVSLYWYRQALGQGPEFLTYFNYEAQQDKSGLPNDRFSAERPEGSISTLTIQRTEQRDSAMYRCASSGRAETQYFGPGTRLLVL.

The V and J genes are TRBV19 and TRBJ2-1; possible D gene TRBD2, 5 bases. Germline lookup yields CDR1 LNHDA and CDR2 SQIVND (reference sequence). The length of the CDR3 is 13 residues. The germline V and J ends were trimmed by 7 bases and 6 bases, with 13 bases remaining between them. The CDR3 here is CASIRSGSNEQFF. The CDR3 nucleotides read TGTGCCAGTATCCGCAGTGGGAGCAATGAGCAGTTCTTC.